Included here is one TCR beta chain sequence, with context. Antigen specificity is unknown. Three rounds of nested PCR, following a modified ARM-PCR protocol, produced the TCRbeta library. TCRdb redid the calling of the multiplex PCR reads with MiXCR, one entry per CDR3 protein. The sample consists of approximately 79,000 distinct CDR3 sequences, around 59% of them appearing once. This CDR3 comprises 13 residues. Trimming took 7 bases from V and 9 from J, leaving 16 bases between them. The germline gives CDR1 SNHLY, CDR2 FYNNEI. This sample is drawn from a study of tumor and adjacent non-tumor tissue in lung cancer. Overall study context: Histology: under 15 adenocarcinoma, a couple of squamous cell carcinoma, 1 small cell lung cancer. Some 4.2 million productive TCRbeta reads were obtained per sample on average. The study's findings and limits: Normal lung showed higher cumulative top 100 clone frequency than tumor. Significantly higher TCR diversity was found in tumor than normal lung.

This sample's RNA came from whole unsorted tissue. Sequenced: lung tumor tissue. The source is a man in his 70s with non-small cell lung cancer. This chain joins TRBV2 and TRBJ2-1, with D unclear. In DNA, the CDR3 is TGTGCCAGCACCCTTATGGGTCCGGGTGAGCAGTTCTTC. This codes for CASTLMGPGEQFF.